This T cell receptor beta chain was profiled in a study of cytomegalovirus exposure and HLA in healthy donors (dated by TCRdb to 2016 to 2017). In the study overall: An earlier analysis of several hundred of the donors reported 276 Gb of sequence data and 117 million unique TCR beta sequences obtained from about 180 million T cells. Rather than using new phenotypic data, the later analysis identified candidate immune exposures from TCR beta sequences and from how often those sequences occurred across donors. The number of typed donors differed by locus: about 629-630 for A, B, C, DRB1 and DQB1; approximately 520 for DQA1; 606 for DPA1; and roughly 470 for DPB1. Donor age, sex, ethnicity and CMV serostatus were compiled alongside the repertoire data. All discovery cohort repertoires had been generated using a single sequencing platform. HLA typing covered class I and class II loci at four-digit resolution. Using immunosequencing, the study profiled T cell repertoires from around 680 subjects and related those repertoires to cytomegalovirus serostatus. To study patterns of TCR occurrence, a later analysis re-analyzed previously published TCR beta repertoires from 666 donors and added high-resolution HLA genotyping. An earlier analysis of 500 to 750 of the donors applied high-throughput TCR beta sequencing to assess whether each TCR beta V gene segment acted as functional or pseudogenic. Four to six DR-DQ haplotypes were handled as single units for association and clustering, since linkage in the cohort was strong. In a later genetic analysis, genome-wide SNP genotypes for about three fifths of the roughly 670 donors were used, and that subset was treated as a discovery cohort. The study aimed to test whether signatures of past pathogen exposure could be identified by cataloging public T cell receptors. To predict cytomegalovirus infection status, the study combined high-throughput TCR immunosequencing, statistical association of individual TCRs with disease status, and machine learning. In addition to the first cohort of approximately 650 subjects, a separate validation cohort of approximately 120 different subjects was used. On average, roughly 250,000 unique TCR beta nucleotide sequences were sequenced per donor among a few hundred genotyped donors of the cohort, with roughly 20% of those sequences being non-productive. Among the roughly 400 genotyped donors, around 81% belonged to the genetic ancestry cluster associated with self-reported Caucasian donors. An early release covering roughly 600 HLA-typed donors comprised roughly 300 gigabases of sequencing data and tens of millions of unique TCR sequences.

As concerns this clone: Its antigen is unknown. Base qualities were left out, and no much larger clone turns up one base away.

The method was the immunoSEQ multiplex PCR assay. A mixture of 60 forward primers for TCR Vbeta segments and 13 reverse primers for TCR Jbeta segments was used in the multiplex PCR. A multiplex PCR assay on genomic DNA amplified the CDR3 region of rearranged TCR beta genes. On the Illumina HiSeq System, the amplified TCR beta libraries were sequenced as 87-base-pair reads. The published analysis was carried out like this. A later analysis tallied approximately 87 million unique TCR beta chains across the 666 repertoires, and around 9.9 million of those chains were shared by two or more donors. Raw reads were error-corrected and collapsed into unique sequences with a nearest-neighbor algorithm that merged closely related sequences to remove PCR and sequencing errors. V, D and J gene segments were assigned by aligning CDR3 sequences to IMGT reference sequences. For a sequence to be retained, a match of at least six nucleotides was required to both a V gene segment and a J gene segment. A rearrangement counted as productive if the CDR3 had no stop codons and remained in frame with V and J, and every other rearrangement counted as non-productive. CDR3 was defined by IMGT convention, running from the second conserved V-encoded cysteine to the conserved J-encoded phenylalanine. Sequences without an unambiguous match to a single V gene segment were excluded from the earlier analysis of a few hundred of the donors. An earlier analysis of 587 of the donors called V segments functional above 56.7% productive rearrangements and segregating when the between-donor standard deviation exceeded 5%. A statistical classification framework was built to diagnose cytomegalovirus status from the catalog of TCR beta chain sequences. In a later analysis, V and J genes were assigned by comparing TCR nucleotide sequences against IMGT/GENE-DB human TR gene sequences. The TCRdist pipeline was used in a later analysis to assign CDR3 sequences and most-parsimonious VDJ recombination scenarios. A later analysis defined each TCR beta chain by its CDR3 amino acid sequence plus V-gene family, and excluded reads lacking a unique V-gene family. A later analysis removed several hundred highly shared, low-generation-probability nucleotide sequences to deal with suspected cross-contamination and a sequencing artifact. For each public chain, a later analysis derived a clonal expansion index from normalized ranks of inferred template counts within each repertoire. Generation probabilities in a later analysis came from a VDJ recombination model fitted to out-of-frame rearrangements, and those results were checked against IGoR. In a later analysis, TCR-TCR, TCR-HLA and TCR-CMV co-occurrence was scored with hypergeometric tests, and a repertoire-size bias correction was applied to TCR pairs. In a later analysis, false discovery rates were estimated by permuting HLA or CMV assignments 20 times. A later analysis grouped co-occurring TCRs with DBSCAN, adding TCRdist sequence similarity when clustering within HLA-allele-positive subsets. Repertoires with fewer than 30,000 or more than 120,000 public chains were left out of co-occurrence clustering, as were five repertoires with anomalous nucleotide sharing. The immuneACCESS repertoire file appears here via TCRdb, limited to in-frame rearrangements. These files lack a portion of the clones; in checked studies, under half of the deficit traces to unresolved V genes, and the cause of the others is not known. For V, J and clone size, that table is used; D and trimming come from the DNA. Present in this sample are over 90,000 clones, 65% to 80% of which were seen just once. 2.5% to 3.5% of the sample rests with the top ten.

Broad study findings and their caveats: HLA typing was unavailable for some donors at each locus, so association tests used only the typed subset. According to the authors, the approach could potentially be generalized to other disease states and immunological phenotypes. Assigning TCR associations to individual alleles was difficult when HLA alleles, especially DR and DQ, strongly co-occurred. A later analysis found that most CMV-associated TCR beta chains appeared HLA-restricted, with HLA associations seemingly driven largely by CMV exposure. According to a later genetic analysis, donors in an Asian-associated ancestry cluster had fewer N-insertions in productive TCRs than the approximately 650-donor mean. Most TCR sequences were seen in very few donors, while some public TCRs were found in many individuals. In a later analysis, HLA-associated TCR beta chains were found to be more clonally expanded and to have lower generation probabilities than equally common non-associated chains. In vitro tests confirmed that a few of the cytomegalovirus-associated TCR beta chains recognize cytomegalovirus antigens. In a later analysis, around 17,000 TCR beta sequences were associated with specific HLA alleles at a false discovery rate of 0.05. The earlier analysis of approximately 560 of the donors excluded about 16 rarely observed V segments, including chromosome 9 orphons, because counts were too low. Roughly uniform sequencing depth across donors was assumed in presence/absence analyses, although this assumption may not hold. According to a later analysis, TCR association rates differed among HLA loci, with DRB1 alleles showing the most associated TCRs and HLA-C alleles showing the fewest. V-gene and J-gene trimming of TCR beta chains was associated with a missense DCLRE1C variant in a later genetic analysis, and the association was replicated in an independent cohort. Correlated functional status among segregating V segments might be attributable to linkage disequilibrium, but an unknown experimental factor could not be ruled out. According to a later analysis, parvovirus B19, influenza, CMV and Epstein-Barr virus appeared linked to several top co-occurrence clusters. A further reported finding was that TCR beta sequences accurately predicted the HLA-A and HLA-B alleles for most subjects in the first cohort. The classifier was reported to diagnose cytomegalovirus status with high specificity and sensitivity in both the original cohort and the validation cohort. A group of highly shared sequence variants was considered likely to be a technical artifact of the sequencing pipeline. Immune exposure information for the cohort was limited to CMV serostatus. In an earlier analysis of 500 to 650 of the donors, most TCR beta V segments appeared in productive rearrangements about 87% or about 30% of the time, broadly matching IMGT annotations. A total of roughly 160 TCR beta chains were listed by the study as associated with cytomegalovirus. In this cohort, only TCR beta chains were sequenced, and detectable features were limited by the absence of alpha or paired-chain data.

The cohort was made up of hundreds of healthy bone marrow donors. At the time of sampling, all cohort members were nominally healthy, though unrecorded immune exposures were likely present. The donor tested CMV seropositive and was one of the 289 seropositive cohort members. A peripheral blood sample was provided by each donor, and peripheral blood mononuclear cells were used for TCR beta sequencing. The Qiagen DNeasy Blood Extraction Kit was used to extract genomic DNA from the blood cell samples. This clonotype originated in a female donor in good health and CMV-seropositive. Source material: PBMCs.

CDR3 sequence: CASSEIAAGQADYGYTF. The DNA sequence follows: TGTGCCAGCAGTGAAATCGCGGCCGGACAGGCCGACTATGGCTACACCTTC. This chain joins TRBV2 to TRBJ1-2, and 7 bases in between align with TRBD1. There are 17 amino acids in the CDR3, from cysteine to phenylalanine inclusive. The sequence is cut down to CDR3 DNA, 51 bases in frame from base 1. From a lookup of the germline V gene, CDR1 and CDR2 are SNHLY and FYNNEI. V is cut back by 2 bases and J by 3 bases, with 12 bases in the junction unmatched.